The entry that follows covers one TCR beta chain sequence. This specimen comes from a study of CD8 T cells in ankylosing spondylitis. TCRdb independently ran MiXCR on the 5' RACE reads; one entry per CDR3 protein. Of some 130,000 distinct CDR3 sequences detected, about 6.7% appear once; the ten largest clones hold 12%. Trimming took 1 base from V and 6 from J; bases not matched to a gene: 7. The CDR3 consists of 17 residues. Germline CDR1 is KGHSH and CDR2 is LQKENI. The receptor was derived from a female donor with ankylosing spondylitis or in good health (not recorded which). Sample: blood, either unsorted or a sorted T cell fraction (not recorded which). The chain joins TRBV18 to TRBJ2-7, with 15 bases aligning to TRBD2. The CDR3 DNA reads as TGTGCCAGCTCACCACGGAGAGGACTAGCGGGGGGGCCCGAGCAGTACTTC. Amino acids: CASSPRRGLAGGPEQYF.